A selection of T cell receptor beta chains follows, all from one sample in a study of CD8+CD57+ T cells in acquired aplastic anemia. TCRdb re-analysed the reads in MiXCR, keeping a single row per CDR3 protein. Here the sample spans some 140,000 distinct CDR3 sequences, less than 60% being singletons. The sequenced material came from sorted CD4+, CD8+, or CD8+CD57+ T cells (not recorded which) from PBMCs. These receptor sequences come from a human donor with aplastic anemia. CDR3s include the opening cysteine and the closing phenylalanine or tryptophan. D genes are given only for firm matches. Rows give clone size only sometimes, using once, few, many, or a class for an expanded clone.

cdr3_nt cdr3_aa clone_size j_call v_call d_call
TGCAGTGCTAGCCCTGGACAGGGCGCCGACTTC CSASPGQGADF NA TRBJ2-5 TRBV20-1 TRBD1
TGTGCCAGCTCCCAGGGAAGCTCCTACGAGCAGTACTTC CASSQGSSYEQYF many TRBJ2-7 TRBV7-8 NA
TGTGCCATCAGGCGGATTGATAGAGATACCTACGAGCAGTACTTC CAIRRIDRDTYEQYF NA TRBJ2-7 TRBV10-3 NA
TGTGCCAGCAGTGAATACACCTTTAGCTACGAGCAGTACTTC CASSEYTFSYEQYF many TRBJ2-7 TRBV2 NA
TGCAGTGCTAGAGATTACCGGGGGGCCATTGGAGAGACCCAGTACTTC CSARDYRGAIGETQYF NA TRBJ2-5 TRBV20-1 NA
TGTGCCAGCAGTTCTGGACAGGTAATGTTAGGCCATGAGCAGTTCTTC CASSSGQVMLGHEQFF NA TRBJ2-1 TRBV27 TRBD1
TGCAGTGCTAGAAAAGGACGGGATACCAAAAACATTCAGTACTTC CSARKGRDTKNIQYF many TRBJ2-4 TRBV20-1 NA
TGTGCCTGCAGCTCACACGGGACAGTGAACACTGAAGCTTTCTTT CACSSHGTVNTEAFF NA TRBJ1-1 TRBV7-2 TRBD1
TGTGCCAGCAGCCAAGAAGGCGGACTAGTCCACGAGCAGTACTTC CASSQEGGLVHEQYF NA TRBJ2-7 TRBV4-2 TRBD2
TGCGCCAGCAGCTTGGGGTTGGAGAACACTGAAGCTTTCTTT CASSLGLENTEAFF NA TRBJ1-1 TRBV5-1 NA
TGTGCCAGCAGGATGGCCTACGGCTACACCTTC CASRMAYGYTF few TRBJ1-2 TRBV25-1 NA
TGTGCCAGCAGCCAAGTCCTTACTAGCGGGGGGGACAATGAGCAGTTCTTC CASSQVLTSGGDNEQFF few TRBJ2-1 TRBV3-1 TRBD2
TGTGCCACCAGCAGTGGGCAGGGGATATCCTACGAGCAGTACTTC CATSSGQGISYEQYF NA TRBJ2-7 TRBV15 NA
TGTGCCAGCAGAGCCGGTTCCTACGAGCAGTACTTC CASRAGSYEQYF NA TRBJ2-7 TRBV2 NA
TGCGCCAGCAGCCAGGATGGAGCCTACACCTTC CASSQDGAYTF NA TRBJ1-2 TRBV5-1 NA
TGTGCCACCAGCAGAGGTTCGGGGTGGAAGTTTGAGCAGTTCTTC CATSRGSGWKFEQFF few TRBJ2-1 TRBV15 NA
TGCGCCAGCAGTGCCTACAGGGATTCCTACGAGCAGTACTTC CASSAYRDSYEQYF few TRBJ2-7 TRBV10-2 NA
TGCAGCGTTCTTAGCGGGGGGGACAATGAGCAGTTCTTC CSVLSGGDNEQFF many TRBJ2-1 TRBV29-1 TRBD2
TGTGCCAGTAGTCCAAGGGGTGGGAGCACTGAAGCTTTCTTT CASSPRGGSTEAFF many TRBJ1-1 TRBV19 NA
TGTGCCAGCGGCTCGACAGCCGAGAGCACTGAAGCTTTCTTT CASGSTAESTEAFF NA TRBJ1-1 TRBV6-4 NA
TGTGCCAGCAGTGAATTCGAACATAGGAACACTGAAGCTTTCTTT CASSEFEHRNTEAFF NA TRBJ1-1 TRBV2 NA
TGTGCCAGTAGAGCCGGGGACAGGGGCAACTATGGCTACACCTTC CASRAGDRGNYGYTF once TRBJ1-2 TRBV2 TRBD1
TGTGCCAGTAGTACCTGGGGGTCAGGCGAAAAACTGTTTTTT CASSTWGSGEKLFF NA TRBJ1-4 TRBV19 NA
TGTGCCAGCAGCTTATCACCCCTCCACTTT CASSLSPLHF NA TRBJ1-6 TRBV7-9 NA
TGTGCCATCACTCGTCAGGGGGGCGAGCAGTACTTC CAITRQGGEQYF NA TRBJ2-7 TRBV10-3 NA
TGTGCCAGCAGCTTAGCCGCCACCGGGACAGGACTCTACGAGCAGTACTTC CASSLAATGTGLYEQYF few TRBJ2-7 TRBV7-9 TRBD1
TGTGCCAGCAGTGAGGGTGTCGGACGGGTCCAAGAGACCCAGTACTTC CASSEGVGRVQETQYF NA TRBJ2-5 TRBV25-1 NA
TGTGCCAGCAGCTTAGGTACAGGCTCCGGGGAGACCCAGTACTTC CASSLGTGSGETQYF once TRBJ2-5 TRBV7-7 NA
TGCAGCGTTGATCCGTTCGATGGCTACACCTTC CSVDPFDGYTF NA TRBJ1-2 TRBV29-1 NA
TGCAGTGCTAGAGATCGGCCGGGGGGGGGGCCGTACAATGAGCAGTTCTTC CSARDRPGGGPYNEQFF many TRBJ2-1 TRBV20-1 TRBD2
TGCAGTGCCGGATCCGGACTTTCTGGCAATCAGCCCCAGCATTTT CSAGSGLSGNQPQHF once TRBJ1-5 TRBV20-1 NA
TGTGCCATCAAGGAGACAGGGGGGACCTACGAGCAGTACTTC CAIKETGGTYEQYF NA TRBJ2-7 TRBV10-3 TRBD1
TGCAGTGCTAGAACAGGGACTAGCTACGAGCAGTACTTC CSARTGTSYEQYF few TRBJ2-7 TRBV20-1 TRBD2
TGTGCCATCAGTGAGCCCCAGAACACTGAAGCTTTCTTT CAISEPQNTEAFF few TRBJ1-1 TRBV10-3 NA
TGTGCCAGCAGCCAGTCATCCTATAATTCACCCCTCCACTTT CASSQSSYNSPLHF NA TRBJ1-6 TRBV6-2/TRBV6-3 NA
TGTGCCAGCAGCCTCCCCTCTAGCGGGGGAGTAAACACCGGGGAGCTGTTTTTT CASSLPSSGGVNTGELFF many TRBJ2-2 TRBV11-1 TRBD2
TGTGCCAGCAGCTATTCGGGGGGGCACGGCGGGGAGCTGTTTTTT CASSYSGGHGGELFF NA TRBJ2-2 TRBV7-9 TRBD2
TGTGCCAGCAGCTCAGAGGACAGGACTGAAGCTTTCTTT CASSSEDRTEAFF few TRBJ1-1 TRBV7-6 TRBD1
TGTGCCAGCAGTGCTAGGGACACTGCCTACGAGCAGTACTTC CASSARDTAYEQYF NA TRBJ2-7 TRBV7-9 NA
TGCAGCGCGTCGGGACAGAACACTGAAGCTTTCTTT CSASGQNTEAFF NA TRBJ1-1 TRBV29-1 NA
TGCAGTGCTAGAGGAGATCAAGGACAGAACAATCAGCCCCAGCATTTT CSARGDQGQNNQPQHF NA TRBJ1-5 TRBV20-1 NA
TGTGCCAGCAGTGAACGGTCTAAGGGGAACTATGGCTACACCTTC CASSERSKGNYGYTF NA TRBJ1-2 TRBV2 NA
TGTGCCACCAGTGCGCGAAGCGGAGGCCCCCAGCATTTT CATSARSGGPQHF NA TRBJ1-5 TRBV2 NA
TGCGCCAGCAGCCGAGACAGGGATTCACCCCTCCACTTT CASSRDRDSPLHF NA TRBJ1-6 TRBV4-3 TRBD1
TGTGCCAGCAGCTTTTGGGATACGGGGGAGGGGGAGACCCAGTACTTC CASSFWDTGEGETQYF NA TRBJ2-5 TRBV7-6 TRBD2
TGTGCCAGCAGCTTCGGGACAGGGGAGAATCAGCCCCAGCATTTT CASSFGTGENQPQHF NA TRBJ1-5 TRBV5-5 TRBD1
TGCGCCAGCAGCTTGCCCCGGACAGGGGGCAACTACGAGCAGTACTTC CASSLPRTGGNYEQYF many TRBJ2-7 TRBV5-1 TRBD1
TGCGCCAGCAGCGCCGGGACTAGCGGGGACATCTACGAGCAGTACTTC CASSAGTSGDIYEQYF many TRBJ2-7 TRBV5-1 TRBD2
TGTGCCAGCAGCCAAGATTACGGGGCTGCCTCCTACGAGCAGTACTTC CASSQDYGAASYEQYF NA TRBJ2-7 TRBV14 NA
TGCAGCGTTCTAACAGGGGAGACTGAAGCTTTCTTT CSVLTGETEAFF few TRBJ1-1 TRBV29-1 TRBD1
TGTGCCAGTAGTCCAGGGGCGACGATGCATGAGCAGTTCTTC CASSPGATMHEQFF many TRBJ2-1 TRBV19 NA
TGTGCCAGCAGCGTAGACTCGAACACCGGGGAGCTGTTTTTT CASSVDSNTGELFF NA TRBJ2-2 TRBV9 NA
TGTGCCAGCAGCTTCTCATTCTCCTACGGGCAGTACTTC CASSFSFSYGQYF NA TRBJ2-7 TRBV7-8 NA
TGTGCCAGTAGTATACGGGGCGCAGCAAGTAGGGATACGCAGTATTTT CASSIRGAASRDTQYF NA TRBJ2-3 TRBV19 NA
TGCAGTGCTAGAGGCCCGGGACAGGGAATCTACGAGCAGTACTTC CSARGPGQGIYEQYF NA TRBJ2-7 TRBV20-1 TRBD1
TGTGCCAGCAGTAAGACGGCCCAGAATGAAAAACTGTTTTTT CASSKTAQNEKLFF NA TRBJ1-4 TRBV2 NA
TGTGCCATCAAAGGGGAAAAACTGTTTTTT CAIKGEKLFF NA TRBJ1-4 TRBV7-9 NA
TGTGCCAGCAGCTTAGAAAGCGGGAGGACAGTAAATAACTATGGCTACACCTTC CASSLESGRTVNNYGYTF many TRBJ1-2 TRBV11-2 NA
TGTGCCAGCAGTGTTGAACTTCTGAACACTGAAGCTTTCTTT CASSVELLNTEAFF NA TRBJ1-1 TRBV2 NA